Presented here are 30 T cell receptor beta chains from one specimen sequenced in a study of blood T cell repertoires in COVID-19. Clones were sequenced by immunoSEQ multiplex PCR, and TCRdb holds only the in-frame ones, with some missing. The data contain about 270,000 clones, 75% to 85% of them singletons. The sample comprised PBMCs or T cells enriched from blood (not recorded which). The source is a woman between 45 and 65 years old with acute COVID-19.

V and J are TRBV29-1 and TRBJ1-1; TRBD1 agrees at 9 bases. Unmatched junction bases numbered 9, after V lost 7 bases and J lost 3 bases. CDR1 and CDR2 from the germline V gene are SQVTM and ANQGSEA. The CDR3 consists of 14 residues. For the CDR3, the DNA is TGCAGCGCCGGGACAGGGATGAGGGACACTGAAGCTTTCTTT. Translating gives CSAGTGMRDTEAFF.

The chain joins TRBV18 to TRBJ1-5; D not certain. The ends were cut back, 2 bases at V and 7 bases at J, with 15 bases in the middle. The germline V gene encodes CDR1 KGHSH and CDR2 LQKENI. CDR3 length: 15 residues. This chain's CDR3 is CASSPFAGQEQPQHF. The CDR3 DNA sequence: TGTGCCAGCTCACCATTTGCAGGTCAGGAACAGCCCCAGCATTTT.

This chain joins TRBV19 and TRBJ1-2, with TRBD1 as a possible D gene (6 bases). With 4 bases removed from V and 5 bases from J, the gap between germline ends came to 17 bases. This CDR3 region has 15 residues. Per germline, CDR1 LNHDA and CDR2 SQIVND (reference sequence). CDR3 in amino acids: CASSTPSSGAYGYTF. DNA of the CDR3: TGTGCCAGTAGTACCCCGTCCTCAGGGGCTTATGGCTACACCTTC.

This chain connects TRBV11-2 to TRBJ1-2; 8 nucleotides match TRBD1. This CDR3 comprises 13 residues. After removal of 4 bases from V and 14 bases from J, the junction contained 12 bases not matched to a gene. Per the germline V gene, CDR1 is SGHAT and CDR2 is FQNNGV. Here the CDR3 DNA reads TGTGCCAGCAGCTCTATAATTGGACAGGGCGGAACCTTC. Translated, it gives CASSSIIGQGGTF.

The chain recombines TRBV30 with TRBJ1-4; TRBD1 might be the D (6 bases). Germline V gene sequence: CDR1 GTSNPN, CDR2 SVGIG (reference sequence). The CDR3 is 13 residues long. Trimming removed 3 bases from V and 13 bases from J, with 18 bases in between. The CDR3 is CAWRDTGLGGLFF. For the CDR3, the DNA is TGTGCCTGGAGGGACACAGGTTTAGGGGGACTGTTTTTT. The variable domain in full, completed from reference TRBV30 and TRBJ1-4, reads SQTIHQWPATLVQPVGSPLSLECTVEGTSNPNLYWYRQAAGRGLQLLFYSVGIGQISSEVPQNLSASRPQDRQFILSSKKLLLSDSGFYLCAWRDTGLGGLFFGSGTQLSVL.

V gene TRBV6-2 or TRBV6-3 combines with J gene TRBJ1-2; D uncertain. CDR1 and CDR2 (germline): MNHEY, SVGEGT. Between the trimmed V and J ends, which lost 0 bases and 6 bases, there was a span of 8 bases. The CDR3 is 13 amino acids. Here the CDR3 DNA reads TGTGCCAGCAGTTACTCCAGTAGCCATGGCTACACCTTC. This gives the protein CASSYSSSHGYTF.

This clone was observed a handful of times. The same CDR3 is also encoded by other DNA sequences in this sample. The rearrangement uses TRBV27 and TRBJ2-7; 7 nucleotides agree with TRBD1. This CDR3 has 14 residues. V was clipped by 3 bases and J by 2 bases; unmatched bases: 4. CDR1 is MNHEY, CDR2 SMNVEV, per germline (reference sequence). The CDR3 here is CASSLGRGPYEQYF. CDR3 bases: TGTGCCAGCAGTTTGGGTAGGGGGCCCTACGAGCAGTACTTC.

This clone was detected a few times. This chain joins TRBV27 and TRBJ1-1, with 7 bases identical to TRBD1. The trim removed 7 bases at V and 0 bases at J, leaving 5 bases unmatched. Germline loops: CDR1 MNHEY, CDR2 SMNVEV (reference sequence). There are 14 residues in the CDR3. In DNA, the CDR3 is TGTGCCAGCAAGGGGGACAGCCTGAACACTGAAGCTTTCTTT. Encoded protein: CASKGDSLNTEAFF.

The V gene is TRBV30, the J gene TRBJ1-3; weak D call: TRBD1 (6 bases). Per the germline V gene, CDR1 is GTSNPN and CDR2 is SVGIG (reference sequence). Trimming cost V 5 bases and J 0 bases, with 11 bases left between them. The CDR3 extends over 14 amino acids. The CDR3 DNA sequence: TGTGCCTGGGCTGACAGGAACTCTGGAAACACCATATATTTT. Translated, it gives CAWADRNSGNTIYF.

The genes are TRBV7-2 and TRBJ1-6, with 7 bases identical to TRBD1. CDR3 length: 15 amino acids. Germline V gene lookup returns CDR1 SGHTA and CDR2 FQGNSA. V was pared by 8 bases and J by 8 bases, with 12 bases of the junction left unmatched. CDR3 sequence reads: CASDDPGQRYSPLHF. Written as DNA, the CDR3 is TGTGCCAGCGACGACCCGGGACAGCGCTATTCACCCCTCCACTTT.

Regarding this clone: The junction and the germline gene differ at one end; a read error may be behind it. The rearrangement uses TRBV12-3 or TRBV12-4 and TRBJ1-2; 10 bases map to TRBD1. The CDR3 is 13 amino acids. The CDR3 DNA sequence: TGTGCCAGCAGTACCACCGGGACAGGGGACCGCCACTTC. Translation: CASSTTGTGDRHF.

CDR3 coding DNA: TGTGCCTGGAGCGCGACAGGGACCTATGGCTACACCTTC. It encodes CAWSATGTYGYTF. This chain connects TRBV30 to TRBJ1-2; 7 bases map to TRBD1. The CDR3 totals 13 residues. V was pared by 3 bases and J by 4 bases, with 5 bases of the junction left unmatched. Germline CDR1 GTSNPN, CDR2 SVGIG (reference sequence).

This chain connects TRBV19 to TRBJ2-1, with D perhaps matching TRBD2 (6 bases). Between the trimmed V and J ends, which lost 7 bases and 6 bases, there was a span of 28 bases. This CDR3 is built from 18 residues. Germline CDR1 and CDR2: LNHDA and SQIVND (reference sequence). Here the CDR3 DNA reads TGTGCCAGTAAGAGGACGACTGGCGGGGACCGCACTGCCAATGAGCAGTTCTTC. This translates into CASKRTTGGDRTANEQFF.

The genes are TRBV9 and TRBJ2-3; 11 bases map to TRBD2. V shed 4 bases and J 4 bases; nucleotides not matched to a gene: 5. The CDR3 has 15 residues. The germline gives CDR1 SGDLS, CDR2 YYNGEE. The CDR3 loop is CASSFLAGGADTQYF. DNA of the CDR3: TGTGCCAGCAGCTTTTTAGCGGGGGGGGCAGATACGCAGTATTTT.

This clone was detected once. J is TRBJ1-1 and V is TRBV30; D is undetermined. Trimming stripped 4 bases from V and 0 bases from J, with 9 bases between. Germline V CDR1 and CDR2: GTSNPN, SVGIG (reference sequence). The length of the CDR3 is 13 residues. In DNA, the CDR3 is TGTGCCTGGAACCCGACTATGAACACTGAAGCTTTCTTT. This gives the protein CAWNPTMNTEAFF.

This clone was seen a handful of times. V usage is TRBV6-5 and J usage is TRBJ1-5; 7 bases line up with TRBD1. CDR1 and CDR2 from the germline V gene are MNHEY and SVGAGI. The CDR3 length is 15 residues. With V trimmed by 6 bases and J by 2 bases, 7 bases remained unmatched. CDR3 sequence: CASSHRGSGNQPQHF. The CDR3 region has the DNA TGTGCCAGCAGCCACAGGGGCTCAGGCAATCAGCCCCAGCATTTT.

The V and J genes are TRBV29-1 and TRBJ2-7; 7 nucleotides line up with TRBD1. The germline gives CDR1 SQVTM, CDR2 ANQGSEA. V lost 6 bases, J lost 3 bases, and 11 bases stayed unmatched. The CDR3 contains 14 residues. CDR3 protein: CSVFTGDALYEQYF. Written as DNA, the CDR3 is TGCAGCGTCTTCACAGGGGATGCCCTCTACGAGCAGTACTTC.

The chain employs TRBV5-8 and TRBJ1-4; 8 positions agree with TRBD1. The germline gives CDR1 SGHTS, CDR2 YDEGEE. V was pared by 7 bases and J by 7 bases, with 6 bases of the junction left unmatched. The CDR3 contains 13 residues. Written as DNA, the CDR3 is TGTGCCAGCTCCAGGGGGCTGAGTGAAAAACTGTTTTTT. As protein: CASSRGLSEKLFF.

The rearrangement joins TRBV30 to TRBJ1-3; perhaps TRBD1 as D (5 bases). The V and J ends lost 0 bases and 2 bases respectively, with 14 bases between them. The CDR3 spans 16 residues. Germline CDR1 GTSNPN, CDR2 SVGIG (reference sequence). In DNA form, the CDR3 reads TGTGCCTGGAGTGTCTTTGCAGGGTCGGCTGGAAACACCATATATTTT. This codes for CAWSVFAGSAGNTIYF.

CDR3 sequence (DNA): TGTGCCAGCAGTGTCGCGGGGCGGGATACGCAGTATTTT. As protein: CASSVAGRDTQYF. The rearrangement joins TRBV2 to TRBJ2-3; TRBD2 is a possible D gene (6 bases). Trimming cost V 4 bases and J 6 bases, with 11 bases left between them. Germline V gene sequence: CDR1 SNHLY, CDR2 FYNNEI. The CDR3 is made up of 13 amino acids. Using reference TRBV2 and TRBJ2-3 for the parts outside the CDR3, the full variable domain is EPEVTQTPSHQVTQMGQEVILRCVPISNHLYFYWYRQILGQKVEFLVSFYNNEISEKSEIFDDQFSVERPDGSNFTLKIRSTKLEDSAMYFCASSVAGRDTQYFGPGTRLTVL.

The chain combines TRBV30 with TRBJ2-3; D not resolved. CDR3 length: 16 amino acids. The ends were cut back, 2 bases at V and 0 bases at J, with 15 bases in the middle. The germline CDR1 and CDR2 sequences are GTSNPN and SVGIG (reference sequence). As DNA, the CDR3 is TGTGCCTGGAGTAGAGGTCACGCGGTAAGCACAGATACGCAGTATTTT. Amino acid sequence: CAWSRGHAVSTDTQYF.

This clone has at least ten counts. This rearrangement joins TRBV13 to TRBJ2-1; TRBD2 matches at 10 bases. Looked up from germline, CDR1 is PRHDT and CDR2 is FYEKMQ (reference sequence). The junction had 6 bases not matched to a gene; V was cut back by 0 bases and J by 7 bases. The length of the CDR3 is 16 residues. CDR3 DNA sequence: TGTGCCAGCAGCTTAGGGAGCGGGGGGGCAGTAAATGAGCAGTTCTTC. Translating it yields CASSLGSGGAVNEQFF. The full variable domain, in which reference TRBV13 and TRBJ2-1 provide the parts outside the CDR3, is AAGVIQSPRHLIKEKRETATLKCYPIPRHDTVYWYQQGPGQDPQFLISFYEKMQSDKGSIPDRFSAQQFSDYHSELNMSSLELGDSALYFCASSLGSGGAVNEQFFGPGTRLTVL.

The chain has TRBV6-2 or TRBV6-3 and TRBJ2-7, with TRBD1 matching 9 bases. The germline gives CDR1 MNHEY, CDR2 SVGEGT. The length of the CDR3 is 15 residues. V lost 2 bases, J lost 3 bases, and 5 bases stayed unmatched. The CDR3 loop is CASSYLRTGDYEQYF. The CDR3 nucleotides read TGTGCCAGCAGTTACCTTAGGACAGGGGACTACGAGCAGTACTTC.

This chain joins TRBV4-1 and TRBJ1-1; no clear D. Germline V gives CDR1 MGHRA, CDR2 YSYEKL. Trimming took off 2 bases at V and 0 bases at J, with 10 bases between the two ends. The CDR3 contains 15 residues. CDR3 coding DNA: TGCGCCAGCAGCCAAAAAATCGGTATGAACACTGAAGCTTTCTTT. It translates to CASSQKIGMNTEAFF.

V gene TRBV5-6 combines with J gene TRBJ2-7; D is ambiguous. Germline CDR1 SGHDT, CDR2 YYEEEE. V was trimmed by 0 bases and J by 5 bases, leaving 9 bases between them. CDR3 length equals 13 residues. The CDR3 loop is CASSLAGIDEQYF. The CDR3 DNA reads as TGTGCCAGCAGCTTGGCAGGTATCGACGAGCAGTACTTC.

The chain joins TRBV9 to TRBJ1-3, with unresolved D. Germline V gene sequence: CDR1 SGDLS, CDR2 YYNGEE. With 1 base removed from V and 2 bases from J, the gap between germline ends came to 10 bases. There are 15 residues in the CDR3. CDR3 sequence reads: CASSVNRGAGNTIYF. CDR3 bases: TGTGCCAGCAGCGTAAATCGGGGAGCTGGAAACACCATATATTTT.

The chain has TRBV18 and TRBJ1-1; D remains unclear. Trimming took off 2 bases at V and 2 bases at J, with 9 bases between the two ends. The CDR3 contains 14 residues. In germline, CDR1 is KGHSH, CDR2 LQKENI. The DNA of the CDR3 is TGTGCCAGCTCACCAGTGAGAGAAAACACTGAAGCTTTCTTT. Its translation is CASSPVRENTEAFF.

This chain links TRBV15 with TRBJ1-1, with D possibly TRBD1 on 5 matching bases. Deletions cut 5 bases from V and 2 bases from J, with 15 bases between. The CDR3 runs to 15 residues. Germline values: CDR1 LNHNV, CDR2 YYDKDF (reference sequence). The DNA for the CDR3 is TGTGCCACCAGCGGCGGATCGGGGGTCAACACTGAAGCTTTCTTT. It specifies CATSGGSGVNTEAFF.

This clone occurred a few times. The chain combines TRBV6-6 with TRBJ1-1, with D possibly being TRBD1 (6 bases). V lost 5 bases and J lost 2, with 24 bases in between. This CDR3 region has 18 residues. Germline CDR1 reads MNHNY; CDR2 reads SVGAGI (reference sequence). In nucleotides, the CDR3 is TGTGCCAGCAGTCGACGGGCAGGGGTCCGCTTAAGTAACACTGAAGCTTTCTTT. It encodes CASSRRAGVRLSNTEAFF.

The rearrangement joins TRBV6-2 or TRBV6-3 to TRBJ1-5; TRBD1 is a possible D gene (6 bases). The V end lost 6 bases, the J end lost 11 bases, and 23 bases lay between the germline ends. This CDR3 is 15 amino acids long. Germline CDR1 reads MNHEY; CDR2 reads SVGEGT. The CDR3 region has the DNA TGTGCCAGCAGGCCTACAGGGTCCTTAGTAACGGCCCAGCATTTT. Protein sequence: CASRPTGSLVTAQHF.